This TCR beta chain was observed in a study of blood T cell repertoires in COVID-19. About the study: Material from acute and convalescent COVID-19 was sourced from the United States, Italy and Spain. PBMCs, B-cell-depleted T cells, or T cells provided the cDNA or gDNA that made up the material.

How the authors handled the data: Nucleated cell number was recorded as an estimate derived from reference gene primer amplification. Assay used: immunoSEQ multiplex PCR; TCRdb lists only in-frame clones, some missing. That table is the source of V, J and clone size, and D and trimming were worked out from the DNA. The repertoire has about 320,000 clones, about 91% of them found once; the top ten carry 1.5% to 2%. Per the germline V gene, CDR1 is MNHEY and CDR2 is SVGEGT. The CDR3 contains 15 residues. V shed 4 bases, J shed 6 bases, and the junction held 6 bases outside the gene matches. One Seattle source followed patients from active infection through their disease course.

This TCR came from a woman in her 30s with COVID-19, enrolled during active disease. The rearrangement links TRBV6-2 or TRBV6-3 to TRBJ1-1, with 12 bases aligning to TRBD1. Sequencing input: peripheral blood. For the CDR3, the DNA is TGTGCCAGCAGTTTGGGACAGGGGGCGTTCTCTGAAGCTTTCTTT. Translating gives CASSLGQGAFSEAFF.